This T cell receptor (beta chain) was captured in a study of blood T cell repertoires in COVID-19. Study summary: Acute and convalescent COVID-19 specimens originated in the United States, Italy and Spain. PBMCs, B-cell-depleted T cells, or T cells provided the cDNA or gDNA that made up the material.

The germline V and J ends were trimmed by 1 base and 9 bases, with 7 bases remaining between them. CDR3 length equals 11 residues. The V gene's germline CDR1 is SNHLY and CDR2 FYNNEI. Methods used by the authors: Amplifying reference gene primers gave estimates of nucleated cell counts. The repertoire was sequenced with immunoSEQ multiplex PCR; TCRdb's copy has only in-frame clones and lacks some. Clone size and V and J calls were adopted from that table, with D and trimming inferred from the DNA. The sample consists of 200,000 to 300,000 clones, 84% of them appearing once. The clonotype originates from a woman between 35 and 50 years old who had recovered from COVID-19. This chain connects TRBV2 to TRBJ2-7, with D perhaps TRBD2 (6 bases). Sequencing was carried out using peripheral blood. The CDR3 protein is CASSEDGGQYF. CDR3 DNA: TGTGCCAGCAGTGAAGACGGGGGGCAGTACTTC.